This T cell receptor (beta chain) originates from a study of blood T cell repertoires in COVID-19. Study-wide context: Sites across the United States, Italy and Spain contributed samples from acute and convalescent COVID-19. Sources were T cells, B-cell-depleted T cells, or PBMCs; the material itself was cDNA or gDNA.

Under the authors' procedure: Reference gene primer amplification gave estimated nucleated cell counts. Assay: immunoSEQ multiplex PCR; the TCRdb copy retains only in-frame clones and omits some. V and J calls and clone size are copied from that table; D and trimming were computed from the DNA. The table has roughly 99,000 clones, more than 70% seen once. A single count supports this clone. The ends lost 2 bases at V and 3 bases at J; junction bases unmatched: 9. Germline lookup yields CDR1 SGHRS and CDR2 YFSETQ. The CDR3 is 17 amino acids. The receptor comes from a human donor in a cohort sampled during active COVID-19. This chain links TRBV5-1 with TRBJ2-1; TRBD2 agrees at 9 bases. Source material: peripheral blood. The CDR3 DNA sequence: TGCGCCAGCAGCTTTTTGGTTTTAGCGGGAGTCTACAATGAGCAGTTCTTC. It is translated as CASSFLVLAGVYNEQFF.